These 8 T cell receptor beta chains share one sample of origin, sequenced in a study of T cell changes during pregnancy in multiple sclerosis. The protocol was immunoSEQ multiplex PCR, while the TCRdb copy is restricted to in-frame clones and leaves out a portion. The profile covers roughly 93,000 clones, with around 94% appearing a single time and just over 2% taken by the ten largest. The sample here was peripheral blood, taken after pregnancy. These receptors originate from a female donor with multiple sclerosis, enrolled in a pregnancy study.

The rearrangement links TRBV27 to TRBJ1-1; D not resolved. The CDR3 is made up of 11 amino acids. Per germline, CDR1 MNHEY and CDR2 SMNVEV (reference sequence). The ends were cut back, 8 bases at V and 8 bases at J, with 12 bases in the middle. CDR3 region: CASPPGSEAFF. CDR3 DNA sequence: TGTGCCAGCCCCCCCGGTAGCGAAGCTTTCTTT.

The CDR3 nucleotides are TGTGCCAGCAGCCAAGCTGGTTCCGGGAGAGGGCAATTCGACTACACCTTC. Protein product: CASSQAGSGRGQFDYTF. The V and J genes are TRBV14 and TRBJ1-2; D is uncertain. The CDR3 is 17 residues long. V was cut by 1 base and J by 10 bases, with 25 bases left in between. Germline assignment: CDR1 SGHDN and CDR2 FVKESK.

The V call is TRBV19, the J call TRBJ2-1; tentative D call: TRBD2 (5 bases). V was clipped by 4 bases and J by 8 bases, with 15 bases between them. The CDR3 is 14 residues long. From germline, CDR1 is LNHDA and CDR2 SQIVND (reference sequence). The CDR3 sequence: CASSTPLKRDEQFF. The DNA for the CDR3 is TGTGCCAGTAGTACTCCATTAAAGAGGGATGAGCAGTTCTTC.

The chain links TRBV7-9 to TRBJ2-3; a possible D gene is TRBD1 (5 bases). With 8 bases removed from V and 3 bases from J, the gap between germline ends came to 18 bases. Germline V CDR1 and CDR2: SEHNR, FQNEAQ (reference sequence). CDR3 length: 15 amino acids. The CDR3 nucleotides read TGTGCCAGCGAATGGGGCGTAGGGGTGACAGATACGCAGTATTTT. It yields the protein CASEWGVGVTDTQYF.

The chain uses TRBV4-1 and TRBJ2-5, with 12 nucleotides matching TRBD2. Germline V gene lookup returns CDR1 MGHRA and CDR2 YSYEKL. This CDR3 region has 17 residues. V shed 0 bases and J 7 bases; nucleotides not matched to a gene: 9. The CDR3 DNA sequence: TGCGCCAGCAGCCAAGAGACTAGCGGGGGCCGAAGCGGGACCCAGTACTTC. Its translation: CASSQETSGGRSGTQYF.

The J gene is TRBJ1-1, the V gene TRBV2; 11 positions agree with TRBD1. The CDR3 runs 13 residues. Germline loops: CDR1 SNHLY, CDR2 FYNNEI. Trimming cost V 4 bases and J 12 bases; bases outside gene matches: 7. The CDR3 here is CASSVRDRGETFF. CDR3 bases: TGTGCCAGCAGTGTTAGGGACAGGGGGGAAACTTTCTTT.

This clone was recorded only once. CDR3 amino acids: CAISEPFGSAAGGGNYGYTF. DNA of the CDR3: TGTGCCATCAGTGAGCCCTTTGGGTCGGCAGCCGGGGGGGGGAACTATGGCTACACCTTC. The chain has TRBV10-3 and TRBJ1-2; weak D call: TRBD1 (5 bases). This CDR3 spans 20 amino acids. V shed 2 bases and J shed 2 bases, with 27 bases lying between them. Per the germline V gene, CDR1 is ENHRY and CDR2 is SYGVKD.

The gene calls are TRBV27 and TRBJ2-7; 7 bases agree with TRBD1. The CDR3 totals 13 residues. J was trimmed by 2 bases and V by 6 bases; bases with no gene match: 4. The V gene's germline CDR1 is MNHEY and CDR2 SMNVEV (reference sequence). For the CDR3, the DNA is TGTGCCAGCAGCAGGGGGTTCACCTACGAGCAGTACTTC. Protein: CASSRGFTYEQYF.